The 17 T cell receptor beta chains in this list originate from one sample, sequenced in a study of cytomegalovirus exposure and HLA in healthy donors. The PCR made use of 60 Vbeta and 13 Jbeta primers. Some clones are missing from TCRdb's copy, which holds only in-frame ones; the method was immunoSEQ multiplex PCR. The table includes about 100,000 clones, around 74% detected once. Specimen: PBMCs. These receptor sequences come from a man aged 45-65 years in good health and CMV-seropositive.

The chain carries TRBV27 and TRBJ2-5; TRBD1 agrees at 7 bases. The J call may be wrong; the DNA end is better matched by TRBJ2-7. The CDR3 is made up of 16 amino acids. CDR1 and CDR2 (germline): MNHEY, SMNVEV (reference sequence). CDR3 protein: CASSLTAGTDSYEQYF. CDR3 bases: TGTGCCAGCAGTTTAACGGCCGGGACAGACTCCTACGAGCAGTACTTC.

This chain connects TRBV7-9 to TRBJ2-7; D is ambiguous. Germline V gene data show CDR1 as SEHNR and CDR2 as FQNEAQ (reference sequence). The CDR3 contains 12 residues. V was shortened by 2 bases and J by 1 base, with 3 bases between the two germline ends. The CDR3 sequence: CASSLTSYEQYF. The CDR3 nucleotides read TGTGCCAGCAGCTTAACTTCCTACGAGCAGTACTTC.

DNA of the CDR3: TGCGCCAGCAGCCAACGATTTCTACAGGGAAGGAGCGGGGAGCTGTTTTTT. Translating gives CASSQRFLQGRSGELFF. The chain joins TRBV4-1 to TRBJ2-2, with a weak D call TRBD1 (6 bases). Germline V gene lookup returns CDR1 MGHRA and CDR2 YSYEKL. V lost 2 bases and J lost 7, with 20 bases in between. CDR3 length: 17 amino acids.

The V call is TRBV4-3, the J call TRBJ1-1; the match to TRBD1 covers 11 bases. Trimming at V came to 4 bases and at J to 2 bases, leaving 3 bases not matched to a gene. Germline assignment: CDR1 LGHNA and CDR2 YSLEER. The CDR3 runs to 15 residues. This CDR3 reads CASSRDRGKNTEAFF. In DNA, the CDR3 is TGCGCCAGCAGCCGGGACAGGGGGAAAAACACTGAAGCTTTCTTT.

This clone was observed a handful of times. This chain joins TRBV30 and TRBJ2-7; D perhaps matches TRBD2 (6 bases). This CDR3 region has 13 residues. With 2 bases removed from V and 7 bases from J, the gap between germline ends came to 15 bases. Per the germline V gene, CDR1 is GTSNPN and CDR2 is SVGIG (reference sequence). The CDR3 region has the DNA TGTGCCTGGAGTTCCCGGGGGTTCCGGGAGCAGTACTTC. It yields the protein CAWSSRGFREQYF. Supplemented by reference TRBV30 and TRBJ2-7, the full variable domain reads SQTIHQWPATLVQPVGSPLSLECTVEGTSNPNLYWYRQAAGRGLQLLFYSVGIGQISSEVPQNLSASRPQDRQFILSSKKLLLSDSGFYLCAWSSRGFREQYFGPGTRLTVT.

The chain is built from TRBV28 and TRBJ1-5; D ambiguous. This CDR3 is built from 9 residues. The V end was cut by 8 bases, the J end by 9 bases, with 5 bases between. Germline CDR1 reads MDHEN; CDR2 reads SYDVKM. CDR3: CASGPPQHF. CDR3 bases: TGTGCCAGCGGCCCGCCCCAGCATTTT.

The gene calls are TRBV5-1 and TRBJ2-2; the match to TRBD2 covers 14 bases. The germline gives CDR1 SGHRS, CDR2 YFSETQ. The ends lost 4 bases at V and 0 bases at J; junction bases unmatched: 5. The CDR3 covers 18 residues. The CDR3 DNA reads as TGCGCCAGCAGCGGTGGGACTAGCGGGGGAGCGAACACCGGGGAGCTGTTTTTT. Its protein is CASSGGTSGGANTGELFF. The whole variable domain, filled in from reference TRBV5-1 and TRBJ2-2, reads KAGVTQTPRYLIKTRGQQVTLSCSPISGHRSVSWYQQTPGQGLQFLFEYFSETQRNKGNFPGRFSGRQFSNSRSEMNVSTLELGDSALYLCASSGGTSGGANTGELFFGEGSRLTVL.

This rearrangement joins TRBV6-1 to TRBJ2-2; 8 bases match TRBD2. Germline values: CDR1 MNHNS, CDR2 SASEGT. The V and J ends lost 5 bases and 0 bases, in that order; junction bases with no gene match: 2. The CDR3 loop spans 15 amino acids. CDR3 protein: CASSLAGPNTGELFF. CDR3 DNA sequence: TGTGCCAGCAGTTTAGCGGGGCCGAACACCGGGGAGCTGTTTTTT.

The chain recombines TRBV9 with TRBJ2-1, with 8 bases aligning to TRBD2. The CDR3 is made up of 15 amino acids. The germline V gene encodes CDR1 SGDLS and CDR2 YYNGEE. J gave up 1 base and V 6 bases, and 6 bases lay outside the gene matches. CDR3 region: CASTISGDSYNEQFF. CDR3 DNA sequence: TGTGCCAGCACGATTAGCGGGGATTCCTACAATGAGCAGTTCTTC.

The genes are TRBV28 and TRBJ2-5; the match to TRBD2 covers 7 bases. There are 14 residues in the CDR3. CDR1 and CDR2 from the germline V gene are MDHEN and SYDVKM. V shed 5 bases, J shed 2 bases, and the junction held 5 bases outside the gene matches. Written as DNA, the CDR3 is TGTGCCAGCAGTATCCAGGGACTACAAGAGACCCAGTACTTC. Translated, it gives CASSIQGLQETQYF.

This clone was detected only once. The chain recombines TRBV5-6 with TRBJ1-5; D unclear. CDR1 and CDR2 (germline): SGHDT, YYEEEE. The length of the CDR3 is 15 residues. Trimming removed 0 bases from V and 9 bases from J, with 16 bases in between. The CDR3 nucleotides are TGTGCCAGCAGCTTGGAGGCTCAACCAGCGGGGCCCCAGCATTTT. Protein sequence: CASSLEAQPAGPQHF. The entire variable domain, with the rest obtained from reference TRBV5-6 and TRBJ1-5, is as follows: DAGVTQSPTHLIKTRGQQVTLRCSPKSGHDTVSWYQQALGQGPQFIFQYYEEEERQRGNFPDRFSGHQFPNYSSELNVNALLLGDSALYLCASSLEAQPAGPQHFGDGTRLSIL.

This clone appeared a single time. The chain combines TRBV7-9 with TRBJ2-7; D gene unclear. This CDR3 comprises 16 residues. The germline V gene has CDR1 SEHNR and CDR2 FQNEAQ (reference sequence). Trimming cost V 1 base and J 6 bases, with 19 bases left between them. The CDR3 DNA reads TGTGCCAGCAGCTTAGATCGGGTCACCGTCGTCCCCGAGCAGTACTTC. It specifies CASSLDRVTVVPEQYF.

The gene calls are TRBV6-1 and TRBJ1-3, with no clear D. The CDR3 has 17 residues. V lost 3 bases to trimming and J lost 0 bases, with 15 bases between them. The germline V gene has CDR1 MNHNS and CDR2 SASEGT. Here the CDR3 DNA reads TGTGCCAGCAGTGAGAGTTTTTCGGGGAGCTCTGGAAACACCATATATTTT. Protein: CASSESFSGSSGNTIYF.

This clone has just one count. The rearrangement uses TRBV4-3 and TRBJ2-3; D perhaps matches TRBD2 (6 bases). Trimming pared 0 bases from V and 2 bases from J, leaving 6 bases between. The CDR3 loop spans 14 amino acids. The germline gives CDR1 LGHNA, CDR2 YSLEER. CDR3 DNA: TGCGCCAGCAGCCAAGAGGACTACACAGATACGCAGTATTTT. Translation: CASSQEDYTDTQYF.

CDR3 amino acids: CASSQDLRTNMNTEAFF. The CDR3 coding sequence is TGCGCCAGCAGCCAAGATCTCAGGACAAACATGAACACTGAAGCTTTCTTT. The gene calls are TRBV4-3 and TRBJ1-1; TRBD1 is a possible D gene (5 bases). Germline V gives CDR1 LGHNA, CDR2 YSLEER. This CDR3 spans 17 amino acids. Trimming shortened V by 0 bases and J by 0 bases, and 14 bases separated the two germline ends.

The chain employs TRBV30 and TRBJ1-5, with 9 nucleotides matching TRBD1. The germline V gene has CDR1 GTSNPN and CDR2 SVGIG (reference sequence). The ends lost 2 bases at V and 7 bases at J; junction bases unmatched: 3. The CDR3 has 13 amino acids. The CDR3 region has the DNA TGTGCCTGGAGTAGAACAGGGGGCCAGCCCCAGCATTTT. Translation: CAWSRTGGQPQHF.

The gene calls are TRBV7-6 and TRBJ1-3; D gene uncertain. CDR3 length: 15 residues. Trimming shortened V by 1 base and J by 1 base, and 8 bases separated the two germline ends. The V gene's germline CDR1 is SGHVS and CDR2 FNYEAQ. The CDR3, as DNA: TGTGCCAGCAGCTTAGTGGCAGATTCTGGAAACACCATATATTTT. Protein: CASSLVADSGNTIYF.